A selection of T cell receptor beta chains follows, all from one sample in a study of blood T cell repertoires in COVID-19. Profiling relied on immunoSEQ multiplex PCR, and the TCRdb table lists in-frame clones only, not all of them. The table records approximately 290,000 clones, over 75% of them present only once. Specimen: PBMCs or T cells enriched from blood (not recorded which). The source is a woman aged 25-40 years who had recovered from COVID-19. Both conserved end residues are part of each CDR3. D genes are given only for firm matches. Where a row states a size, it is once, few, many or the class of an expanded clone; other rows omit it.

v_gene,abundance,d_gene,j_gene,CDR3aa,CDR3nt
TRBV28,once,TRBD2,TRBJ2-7,CASSTWGGREAEYEQYF,TGTGCCAGCAGTACCTGGGGTGGTCGGGAGGCCGAATACGAGCAGTACTTC
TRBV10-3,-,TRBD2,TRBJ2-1,CAISEGLAGDNEQFF,TGTGCCATCAGTGAGGGTCTAGCGGGAGACAATGAGCAGTTCTTC
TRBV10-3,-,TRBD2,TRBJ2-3,CAISEPLGLTSTDTQYF,TGTGCCATCAGTGAGCCCTTGGGACTAACTAGCACAGATACGCAGTATTTT
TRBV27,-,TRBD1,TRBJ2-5,CASSFRLPGQGVQETQYF,TGTGCCAGCAGTTTCAGATTACCGGGACAGGGAGTGCAAGAGACCCAGTACTTC
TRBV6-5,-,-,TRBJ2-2,CASTRPGHDSGELFF,TGTGCCAGCACGAGGCCGGGACACGATTCCGGGGAGCTGTTTTTT
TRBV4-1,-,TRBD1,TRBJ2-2,CASGEGTGVGELFF,TGCGCCAGCGGAGAAGGGACAGGAGTTGGGGAGCTGTTTTTT
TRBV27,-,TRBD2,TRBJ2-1,CASSLKSGGNEQFF,TGTGCCAGCAGTTTAAAGTCGGGGGGCAATGAGCAGTTCTTC
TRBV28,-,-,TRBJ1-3,CASSLLYSGNTIYF,TGTGCCAGCAGTTTATTGTACTCTGGAAACACCATATATTTT
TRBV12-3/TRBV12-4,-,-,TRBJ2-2,CASRGSGELFF,TGTGCCAGTAGGGGGTCCGGGGAGCTGTTTTTT
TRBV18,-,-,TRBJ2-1,CASSLAINEQFF,TGTGCCAGCTCGCTAGCGATCAATGAGCAGTTCTTC
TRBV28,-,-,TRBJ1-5,CASSPPPGTQISNQPQHF,TGTGCCAGCAGTCCCCCCCCCGGGACACAAATTAGCAATCAGCCCCAGCATTTT
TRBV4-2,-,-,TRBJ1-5,CASSQDRDQPQHF,TGTGCCAGCAGCCAAGATCGAGATCAGCCCCAGCATTTT
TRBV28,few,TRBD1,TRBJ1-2,CASSLETGRGYGYTF,TGTGCCAGCAGTTTAGAGACAGGGAGAGGCTATGGCTACACCTTC
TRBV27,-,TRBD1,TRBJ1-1,CASRSTGVDTEAFF,TGTGCCAGCAGATCCACAGGGGTGGACACTGAAGCTTTCTTT
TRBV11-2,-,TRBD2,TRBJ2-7,CASSLTSGGIYEQYF,TGTGCCAGCAGCTTGACTAGCGGGGGGATCTACGAGCAGTACTTC
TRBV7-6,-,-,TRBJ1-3,CASSSPTEGVGNTIYF,TGTGCCAGCAGCTCCCCTACCGAGGGGGTAGGAAACACCATATATTTT
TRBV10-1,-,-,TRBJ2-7,CASSEGLTYEQYF,TGCGCCAGCAGTGAGGGACTGACCTACGAGCAGTACTTC
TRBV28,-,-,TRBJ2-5,CASSFEGGYQETQYF,TGTGCCAGCAGTTTCGAGGGGGGGTACCAAGAGACCCAGTACTTC
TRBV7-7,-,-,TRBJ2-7,CASSSGRDSSYEQYF,TGTGCCAGCAGTTCCGGGCGGGACAGCTCCTACGAGCAGTACTTC
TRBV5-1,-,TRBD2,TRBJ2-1,CASSRRTSGGLNEQFF,TGCGCCAGCAGCAGGAGGACTAGCGGGGGGTTGAATGAGCAGTTCTTC
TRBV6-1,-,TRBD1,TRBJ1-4,CASSETGEKLFF,TGTGCCAGCAGTGAGACAGGGGAAAAACTGTTTTTT
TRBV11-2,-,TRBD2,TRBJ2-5,CASSKGASGETQYF,TGTGCCAGCAGCAAGGGAGCTAGCGGAGAGACCCAGTACTTC
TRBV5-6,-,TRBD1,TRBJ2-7,CASSPRGQGAFEQYF,TGTGCCAGCAGCCCCCGCGGACAGGGGGCTTTCGAGCAGTACTTC
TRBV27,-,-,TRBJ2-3,CASSQVRGSDTQYF,TGTGCCAGCTCCCAGGTACGGGGATCAGATACGCAGTATTTT
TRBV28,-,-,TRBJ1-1,CASSSSTEAFF,TGTGCCAGCAGTTCTTCCACTGAAGCTTTCTTT
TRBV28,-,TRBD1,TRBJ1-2,CASTPRVGQGAYGYTF,TGTGCCAGCACCCCTCGTGTGGGGCAGGGGGCCTATGGCTACACCTTC
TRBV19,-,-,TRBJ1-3,CASSINSGNTIYF,TGTGCCAGTAGTATAAATAGTGGAAACACCATATATTTT
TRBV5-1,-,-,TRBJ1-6,CASSLVAGTPGGGNSPLHF,TGCGCCAGCAGCTTGGTGGCCGGGACACCTGGGGGTGGTAATTCACCCCTCCACTTT
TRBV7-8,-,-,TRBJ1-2,CASSPDRLYGYTF,TGTGCCAGCAGTCCTGACAGGCTTTATGGCTACACCTTC
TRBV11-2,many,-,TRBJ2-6,CASKSVGGRSGANVLTF,TGTGCCAGCAAGTCTGTGGGAGGTAGATCTGGGGCCAACGTCCTGACTTTC
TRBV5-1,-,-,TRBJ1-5,CASSLEAGFNQPQHF,TGCGCCAGCAGCTTGGAAGCAGGGTTTAACCAGCCCCAGCATTTT